The clone carrying this TCR beta chain was detected ten times or more. No antigen is known for it. The unsorted libraries were prepared from 2 million PBMCs (stored at -80 C). Per the germline V gene, CDR1 is SGHRS and CDR2 is YFSETQ. Germline trimming cut 5 bases from V and 10 bases from J; bases unmatched to any gene: 9. CDR3 length equals 13 residues. cDNA was made by 5'RACE with 10-nucleotide random UMIs. TCRdb fed the 5' RACE reads into MiXCR, producing one record per CDR3 protein. The sample records approximately 70,000 distinct CDR3 sequences, 4.5% to 5.5% being singletons. This sample is drawn from a study of neurological immune-mediated disorders. Points from the study as a whole: The study found the most TCR clonal expansion in HTLV-1-associated myelopathy and the least in multiple sclerosis, below healthy controls. Phylogenetic analysis grouped 18 of 34 multiple sclerosis patients' repertoires together, suggesting a possible repertoire signature.

This sequence joins TRBV5-1 and TRBJ1-2, with 9 bases matching TRBD1. The sequenced sample consisted of PBMCs. This sequence was found in an older woman with multiple sclerosis. This CDR3 reads CASSPTGGGFYTF. In DNA form, the CDR3 reads TGCGCCAGCAGTCCTACAGGGGGCGGATTCTACACCTTC.